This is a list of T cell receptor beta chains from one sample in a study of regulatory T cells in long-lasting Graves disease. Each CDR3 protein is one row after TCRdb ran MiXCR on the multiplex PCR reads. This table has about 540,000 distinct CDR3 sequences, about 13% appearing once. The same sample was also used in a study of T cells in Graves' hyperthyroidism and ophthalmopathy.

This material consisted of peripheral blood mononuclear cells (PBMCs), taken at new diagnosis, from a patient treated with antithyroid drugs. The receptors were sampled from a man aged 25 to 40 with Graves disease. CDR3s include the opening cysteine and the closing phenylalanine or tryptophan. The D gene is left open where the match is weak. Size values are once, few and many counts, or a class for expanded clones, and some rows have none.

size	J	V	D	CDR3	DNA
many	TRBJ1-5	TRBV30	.	CAWSTQVKGQPQHF	TGTGCCTGGAGCACACAGGTTAAGGGACAGCCCCAGCATTTT
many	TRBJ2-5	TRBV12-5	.	CASGLVHKGRKTQYF	TGTGCTAGTGGTTTGGTACATAAAGGGAGGAAGACCCAGTACTTC
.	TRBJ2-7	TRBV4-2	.	CASSQIAVSYEQYF	TGTGCCAGCAGCCAGATAGCGGTATCCTACGAGCAGTACTTC
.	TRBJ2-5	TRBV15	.	CATSRDLPAGRETQYF	TGTGCCACCAGCAGAGATTTACCCGCAGGACGCGAGACCCAGTACTTC
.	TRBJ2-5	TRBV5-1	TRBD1	CASSLGDREETQYF	TGCGCCAGCAGCTTAGGGGACAGGGAAGAGACCCAGTACTTC
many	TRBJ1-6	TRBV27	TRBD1	CARKLDRGPRKNSPLHF	TGTGCCAGAAAGTTGGACAGGGGGCCTAGAAAGAATTCACCCCTCCACTTT
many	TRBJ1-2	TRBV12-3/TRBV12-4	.	CASRTTASYGYTF	TGTGCCAGCAGAACGACAGCGTCCTATGGCTACACCTTC
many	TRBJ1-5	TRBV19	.	CASQGAHSYSNQPQHF	TGTGCCAGTCAGGGCGCGCACTCCTATAGCAATCAGCCCCAGCATTTT
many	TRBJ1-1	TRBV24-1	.	CATRTGLNTEAFF	TGTGCCACCAGGACGGGCCTGAACACTGAAGCTTTCTTT
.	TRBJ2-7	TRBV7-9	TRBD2	CASSLGRLAPYF	TGTGCCAGCAGCTTAGGAAGACTAGCACCGTACTTC
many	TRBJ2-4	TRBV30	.	CAWSVGGAKNIQYF	TGTGCCTGGAGTGTAGGTGGAGCCAAAAACATTCAGTACTTC
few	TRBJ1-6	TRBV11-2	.	CASTGTTYNSPLHF	TGTGCCAGTACAGGGACAACCTATAATTCACCCCTCCACTTT